Listed below are T cell receptor beta chains from one sample, sequenced in a study of T cells in Graves' hyperthyroidism and ophthalmopathy. TCRdb ran MiXCR on the multiplex PCR reads and lists one entry per CDR3 protein. The sample has roughly 280,000 distinct CDR3 sequences, roughly 22% seen once. The specimen was blood. Receptor source: a man aged 25-45 years with Graves' ophthalmopathy. Each CDR3 is given with its conserved first and last residue. The order of the fields is D gene, J gene, V gene, clone size, CDR3 protein, CDR3 DNA. The D gene is left open where the match is weak. Clone size appears in some rows only: once, few, many, or a class for an expanded clone.

TRBD1 | TRBJ2-7 | TRBV12-3/TRBV12-4 | many | CASSPDRGGPYEQYF | TGTGCCAGCAGTCCCGACAGGGGGGGACCCTACGAGCAGTACTTC
NA | TRBJ1-5 | TRBV30 | many | CACSGEGNQPQHF | TGTGCCTGTTCGGGAGAGGGCAATCAGCCCCAGCATTTT
NA | TRBJ2-5 | TRBV7-3 | many | CASSFGPGPQETQYF | TGTGCCAGCAGCTTTGGCCCCGGGCCACAGGAGACCCAGTACTTC
NA | TRBJ2-3 | TRBV24-1 | few | CATSDFSGQSTDTQYF | TGTGCCACCAGTGATTTCAGCGGGCAGAGCACAGATACGCAGTATTTT
TRBD2 | TRBJ2-1 | TRBV29-1 | few | CSVTSGRGSYNEQFF | TGCAGCGTGACTAGCGGGAGAGGATCCTACAATGAGCAGTTCTTC
TRBD2 | TRBJ2-5 | TRBV9 | NA | CASSQFVGGGQETQYF | TGTGCCAGCAGCCAGTTCGTCGGCGGGGGCCAAGAGACCCAGTACTTC
NA | TRBJ2-1 | TRBV13 | few | CASSPFISSYNEQFF | TGTGCCAGCAGCCCCTTCATTAGCTCCTACAATGAGCAGTTCTTC
TRBD1 | TRBJ1-1 | TRBV5-1 | many | CASSKTGGFTEAFF | TGCGCCAGCAGCAAGACAGGGGGCTTCACTGAAGCTTTCTTT
TRBD1 | TRBJ1-2 | TRBV6-2/TRBV6-3 | few | CASRSPTGGTF | TGTGCCAGCAGATCTCCTACAGGGGGCACCTTC
TRBD1 | TRBJ2-3 | TRBV24-1 | few | CATSDRDRGYSDTQYF | TGTGCCACCAGTGACCGGGACAGGGGGTATTCAGATACGCAGTATTTT
NA | TRBJ1-1 | TRBV12-3/TRBV12-4 | NA | CASRSQGNTEAFF | TGTGCCAGCAGATCACAGGGGAACACTGAAGCTTTCTTT
TRBD2 | TRBJ2-7 | TRBV7-8 | few | CASSPQAGTAEQYF | TGTGCCAGCAGCCCACAAGCGGGGACTGCCGAGCAGTACTTC
NA | TRBJ2-7 | TRBV6-1 | NA | CASNPQSGGYEQYF | TGTGCCAGCAACCCACAATCGGGCGGCTACGAGCAGTACTTC
TRBD2 | TRBJ2-3 | TRBV6-2/TRBV6-3 | few | CASRRGTGSDTQYF | TGTGCCAGCAGGCGGGGGACCGGATCAGATACGCAGTATTTT
NA | TRBJ2-3 | TRBV28 | few | CATRQGPDTQYF | TGTGCCACCCGGCAGGGCCCAGATACGCAGTATTTT
NA | TRBJ1-1 | TRBV30 | many | CAWSNSRYTEAFF | TGTGCCTGGAGTAATTCTCGGTACACTGAAGCTTTCTTT
NA | TRBJ2-5 | TRBV9 | few | CASSVEGDQETQYF | TGTGCCAGCAGCGTAGAAGGAGACCAAGAGACCCAGTACTTC
TRBD2 | TRBJ2-3 | TRBV20-1 | many | CSARPTSGPSTDTQYF | TGCAGTGCTAGGCCGACTAGCGGCCCTAGCACAGATACGCAGTATTTT
TRBD1 | TRBJ1-5 | TRBV2 | many | CASSMRQGAHQPQHF | TGTGCCAGCAGTATGCGACAGGGGGCCCATCAGCCCCAGCATTTT
NA | TRBJ2-3 | TRBV19 | NA | CASSIGRGYTDTQYF | TGTGCCAGTAGTATAGGCAGGGGATACACAGATACGCAGTATTTT
NA | TRBJ1-5 | TRBV12-3/TRBV12-4 | many | CASSLGQPQHF | TGTGCCAGCAGTTTAGGACAGCCCCAGCATTTT
NA | TRBJ2-7 | TRBV28 | NA | CATREVGREQYF | TGTGCCACTAGGGAGGTGGGCCGCGAGCAGTACTTC
TRBD2 | TRBJ2-1 | TRBV3-1 | many | CASSQTELAGEQFF | TGTGCCAGCAGCCAAACCGAACTAGCGGGTGAGCAGTTCTTC
NA | TRBJ1-4 | TRBV24-1 | few | CATTDSLTNEKLFF | TGTGCCACCACCGACAGCCTGACTAATGAAAAACTGTTTTTT
TRBD2 | TRBJ2-1 | TRBV7-3 | few | CASSLTVSSGANEQFF | TGTGCCAGCAGCTTAACGGTGTCTAGCGGGGCCAATGAGCAGTTCTTC
NA | TRBJ2-3 | TRBV20-1 | many | CSAHRDTQYF | TGCAGTGCTCATAGAGATACGCAGTATTTT
NA | TRBJ2-1 | TRBV9 | NA | CASSVDMREQFF | TGTGCCAGCAGCGTAGATATGCGAGAGCAGTTCTTC
NA | TRBJ2-1 | TRBV7-2 | many | CASSLATARWFF | TGTGCCAGCAGCTTAGCAACGGCTAGGTGGTTCTTC
TRBD2 | TRBJ2-1 | TRBV19 | few | CASSTLAGNHEQFF | TGTGCCAGTAGTACGTTAGCGGGAAACCATGAGCAGTTCTTC
TRBD2 | TRBJ2-5 | TRBV20-1 | few | CSARDRLAGGETQYF | TGCAGTGCTAGAGATCGACTAGCGGGAGGAGAGACCCAGTACTTC
NA | TRBJ2-5 | TRBV6-1 | few | CASSEGGRRGPDQETQYF | TGTGCCAGCAGTGAAGGGGGAAGGAGGGGGCCTGATCAAGAGACCCAGTACTTC
NA | TRBJ2-5 | TRBV7-9 | few | CASSLFAETQYF | TGTGCCAGCAGCTTGTTCGCAGAGACCCAGTACTTC
NA | TRBJ2-7 | TRBV28 | few | CASSPKVLAFEQYF | TGTGCCAGCAGCCCGAAGGTACTAGCTTTCGAGCAGTACTTC
TRBD1 | TRBJ2-7 | TRBV20-1 | NA | CSAQSGTGDPRYEQYF | TGCAGTGCCCAATCCGGGACAGGGGATCCCCGCTACGAGCAGTACTTC
NA | TRBJ1-5 | TRBV2 | many | CASRRDPGGYSNQPQHF | TGTGCCAGCAGGCGGGACCCCGGGGGCTATAGCAATCAGCCCCAGCATTTT
TRBD1 | TRBJ1-2 | TRBV2 | many | CAKTRQGGGYTF | TGTGCCAAGACTCGACAGGGAGGAGGCTACACCTTC
TRBD1 | TRBJ1-2 | TRBV2 | many | CASKGQGDSVYGYTF | TGTGCCAGCAAAGGACAGGGGGATTCGGTCTATGGCTACACCTTC
NA | TRBJ2-7 | TRBV20-1 | few | CSARDGTGTYEQYF | TGCAGTGCTAGAGATGGTACTGGTACCTACGAGCAGTACTTC
NA | TRBJ2-2 | TRBV5-6 | few | CASSLLAATGELFF | TGTGCCAGCAGCTTGCTGGCGGCCACCGGGGAGCTGTTTTTT
TRBD1 | TRBJ2-1 | TRBV20-1 | many | CSAATGNEQFF | TGCAGTGCTGCGACAGGGAATGAGCAGTTCTTC
TRBD2 | TRBJ2-5 | TRBV7-3 | NA | CASSLKGGGVQETQYF | TGTGCCAGCAGCTTAAAGGGCGGGGGGGTCCAAGAGACCCAGTACTTC
TRBD2 | TRBJ2-1 | TRBV5-1 | NA | CASSLETSGRAHEQFF | TGCGCCAGCAGCCTGGAAACTAGCGGGAGGGCCCATGAGCAGTTCTTC
NA | TRBJ2-3 | TRBV11-2 | NA | CASSLGGAGADTDTQYF | TGTGCCAGCAGCTTAGGAGGTGCAGGGGCCGACACAGATACGCAGTATTTT
NA | TRBJ2-6 | TRBV7-6 | NA | CASSRKPWGDRMGSGANVLTF | TGTGCCAGCAGCCGCAAACCATGGGGAGACAGGATGGGGTCTGGGGCCAACGTCCTGACTTTC
NA | TRBJ2-5 | TRBV3-1 | few | CASSQAWIGRRAETQYF | TGTGCCAGCAGCCAAGCTTGGATAGGAAGGCGAGCAGAGACCCAGTACTTC
NA | TRBJ1-1 | TRBV9 | NA | CASSVTGSTTEAFF | TGTGCCAGCAGTGTTACAGGCTCGACCACTGAAGCTTTCTTT
NA | TRBJ2-5 | TRBV28 | few | CASSLATGEAETQYF | TGTGCCAGCAGTTTAGCTACGGGAGAAGCAGAGACCCAGTACTTC
NA | TRBJ2-4 | TRBV12-3/TRBV12-4 | NA | CASSWGTNIQYF | TGTGCCAGCAGTTGGGGGACGAACATTCAGTACTTC
NA | TRBJ1-1 | TRBV4-2 | few | CASSLRMGRMNTEAFF | TGTGCCAGCAGCCTCAGGATGGGGAGGATGAACACTGAAGCTTTCTTT
NA | TRBJ2-7 | TRBV3-1 | NA | CASSQDSSEQYF | TGTGCCAGCAGCCAAGATTCCTCCGAGCAGTACTTC
NA | TRBJ2-1 | TRBV30 | few | CAWSRVGGNNEQFF | TGTGCCTGGAGTAGGGTGGGGGGTAACAATGAGCAGTTCTTC
TRBD2 | TRBJ2-2 | TRBV14 | NA | CASSLDSGRAVTGELFF | TGTGCCAGCAGCCTTGATAGCGGGAGGGCCGTCACCGGGGAGCTGTTTTTT
NA | TRBJ1-2 | TRBV27 | NA | CASSLGINYGYTF | TGTGCCAGCAGTTTAGGCATCAACTATGGCTACACCTTC